Below are 6 T cell receptor beta chains sequenced from a single sample in a study of cytomegalovirus exposure and HLA in healthy donors. Researchers ran the PCR with 60 Vbeta and 13 Jbeta primers. The method was immunoSEQ multiplex PCR; TCRdb's version includes in-frame clones alone and lacks a portion of them. The sample yields 130,000 or so clones, about 73% seen once. The sequencing input was PBMCs. All receptors derive from a woman aged 40 to 55 in good health and CMV-seropositive.

V is TRBV4-3 and J is TRBJ2-7; 11 nucleotides line up with TRBD2. The CDR3 is 15 residues long. The V and J ends lost 0 bases and 7 bases, in that order; junction bases with no gene match: 5. Germline CDR1 reads LGHNA; CDR2 reads YSLEER. The CDR3 loop is CASSQDGVAGGEQYF. CDR3 in DNA: TGCGCCAGCAGCCAAGATGGGGTAGCGGGAGGGGAGCAGTACTTC.

The V call is TRBV18, the J call TRBJ1-1; 7 bases align to TRBD1. Germline lookup yields CDR1 KGHSH and CDR2 LQKENI. The J segment lost 0 bases and the V segment lost 3 bases, leaving 4 bases of the junction unmatched. This CDR3 is 15 amino acids long. CDR3 sequence (DNA): TGTGCCAGCTCACCGGACAGGCTAATGAACACTGAAGCTTTCTTT. Its translation: CASSPDRLMNTEAFF.

The chain combines TRBV10-3 with TRBJ2-6; 8 bases align to TRBD1. Germline V gene data show CDR1 as ENHRY and CDR2 as SYGVKD. The CDR3 loop spans 15 amino acids. V dropped 3 bases and J dropped 4; count of bases not matched to a gene: 2. CDR3 sequence: CAISDQGAGANVLTF. In DNA, the CDR3 is TGTGCCATCAGTGACCAGGGGGCCGGGGCCAACGTCCTGACTTTC.

This clone was seen a few times. The chain carries TRBV6-1 and TRBJ1-2; D might be TRBD1 (6 bases). The ends were cut back, 5 bases at V and 5 bases at J, with 15 bases in the middle. Germline-derived CDR1 and CDR2 are MNHNS and SASEGT. The CDR3 loop spans 14 amino acids. The CDR3 sequence: CASSFRGEGYGYTF. The CDR3 DNA is TGTGCCAGCAGTTTCAGGGGTGAAGGGTATGGCTACACCTTC.

The rearrangement uses TRBV14 and TRBJ2-3, with 8 bases that match TRBD2. The germline gives CDR1 SGHDN, CDR2 FVKESK. V was pared by 1 base and J by 2 bases, with 8 bases of the junction left unmatched. The CDR3 totals 17 residues. In DNA form, the CDR3 reads TGTGCCAGCAGCCAAGGATGGTCTAGCGGGTACACAGATACGCAGTATTTT. This encodes CASSQGWSSGYTDTQYF.

Details on this clone: A read error may account for a junction end that differs from germline. The V and J genes are TRBV11-2 and TRBJ1-2; D possibly corresponds to TRBD1 (6 bases). The CDR3 is 14 amino acids. Germline V gives CDR1 SGHAT, CDR2 FQNNGV. The CDR3 protein is CASSLETGYYGYTF. For the CDR3, the DNA is TGTGCCAGCAGCCTAGAAACAGGGTACTATGGCTACACCTTC.